The T cell receptor (beta chain) described here comes from a study of CD8 T cells in ankylosing spondylitis. General observations from the study: What seemed typical of ankylosing spondylitis blood was a TCR beta motif built from fewer than ten highly homologous variants.

From the 5' RACE reads, TCRdb called clonotypes with MiXCR, one entry per CDR3 protein. The data hold 350,000 to 450,000 distinct CDR3 sequences, with roughly 22% observed a single time. This clonotype occurred a few times. Its target is unknown. The CDR3 contains 14 residues. With 3 bases removed from V and 0 bases from J, the gap between germline ends came to 9 bases. The rearrangement joins TRBV12-3 or TRBV12-4 to TRBJ2-7; the D is unclear. Input material: blood, either unsorted or a sorted T cell fraction (not recorded which). This receptor was taken from a male donor with ankylosing spondylitis or in good health (not recorded which). Here the CDR3 reads CASSLGRFSYEQYF. As DNA, the CDR3 is TGTGCCAGCAGTTTGGGCAGGTTCTCCTACGAGCAGTACTTC.